Below are 26 T cell receptor beta chains sequenced from a single sample in a study of blood T cells in healthy people across ages. The second PCR ran 7 to 11 cycles with a sample-barcoded 5' primer and J-beta primers. Each CDR3 protein gets one entry after TCRdb re-called the 5' RACE reads with MiXCR. The sample shows hundreds of thousands of distinct CDR3 sequences, roughly 50% of them seen only once. Sequencing used blood. These receptors all stem from a man younger than 40 in good health.

This chain uses TRBV2 with TRBJ2-5, with a possible D match to TRBD1 (6 bases). V lost 2 bases to trimming and J lost 12 bases, with 25 bases between them. The CDR3 is made up of 16 amino acids. Germline V gene lookup returns CDR1 SNHLY and CDR2 FYNNEI. CDR3 DNA sequence: TGTGCCAGCAGTGAACAGGGTGGGCTCCCGGGACACCGGGAGTACTTC. Its translation is CASSEQGGLPGHREYF.

The table lists this clonotype with a count of one. The chain employs TRBV25-1 and TRBJ1-6, with a tentative D call TRBD1 (6 bases). V lost 6 bases to trimming and J lost 9 bases, with 12 bases between them. In germline, CDR1 is MGHDK, CDR2 SYGVNS. This CDR3 is 13 amino acids long. DNA for the CDR3: TGTGCCAGCAGACAGTCAGGGGTTTCACCCCTCCACTTT. Its protein product is CASRQSGVSPLHF.

This clonotype was picked up a small number of times. The chain couples TRBV6-5 to TRBJ2-1, with D perhaps matching TRBD1 or TRBD2 (5 bases each). The CDR3 contains 14 residues. Germline CDR1 MNHEY, CDR2 SVGAGI. V was pared by 8 bases and J by 7 bases, with 18 bases between. Here the CDR3 reads CASAISGPRNEQFF. The CDR3 nucleotides read TGTGCCAGCGCAATATCGGGACCCCGGAATGAGCAGTTCTTC.

V is TRBV7-9 and J is TRBJ1-4, with D maybe TRBD1 (6 bases). Germline CDR1 SEHNR, CDR2 FQNEAQ (reference sequence). The CDR3 loop spans 13 amino acids. Trimming cost V 10 bases and J 8 bases, with 17 bases left between them. Here the CDR3 DNA reads TGTGCCACCAGGACAGCTAAAGGAGAAAAACTGTTTTTT. It is translated as CATRTAKGEKLFF.

V usage is TRBV13 and J usage is TRBJ2-7, with D tentatively TRBD2 (5 bases). This CDR3 has 15 residues. Trimming stripped 6 bases from V and 3 bases from J, with 18 bases between. Germline V gives CDR1 PRHDT, CDR2 FYEKMQ (reference sequence). This CDR3 reads CASSPEQAEFYEQYF. In DNA form, the CDR3 reads TGTGCCAGCAGTCCCGAGCAAGCGGAATTCTACGAGCAGTACTTC.

The CDR3 spells CASSEQSTFSYEQYF. The DNA of the CDR3 is TGTGCCAGCAGCGAACAGTCAACCTTCTCCTACGAGCAGTACTTC. The rearrangement uses TRBV6-6 and TRBJ2-7; D is ambiguous. This CDR3 is built from 15 residues. CDR1 and CDR2 from the germline V gene are MNHNY and SVGAGI (reference sequence). Trimming removed 6 bases at V and 0 bases at J, with 15 bases between.

This clonotype was recorded a few times. J is TRBJ2-5 and V is TRBV29-1, with D tentatively TRBD2 (5 bases). V lost 6 bases and J lost 2, with 10 bases in between. CDR3 length: 12 residues. The germline CDR1 and CDR2 sequences are SQVTM and ANQGSEA. This chain's CDR3 is CSVLASQETQYF. The CDR3 DNA sequence: TGCAGCGTCTTAGCGAGTCAAGAGACCCAGTACTTC.

Only a few counts were recorded for this clonotype. The rearrangement links TRBV29-1 to TRBJ2-5; 7 nucleotides match TRBD1. The CDR3 has 13 amino acids. Germline V CDR1 and CDR2: SQVTM, ANQGSEA. The J segment lost 0 bases and the V segment lost 7 bases, leaving 5 bases of the junction unmatched. CDR3 nucleotide sequence: TGCAGCGCAGGAGACAGGGACCAAGAGACCCAGTACTTC. It specifies CSAGDRDQETQYF.

The rearrangement links TRBV5-6 to TRBJ2-3; 13 nucleotides agree with TRBD2. CDR1 SGHDT and CDR2 YYEEEE come from the germline V gene. After removal of 3 bases from V and 5 bases from J, the junction contained 3 bases not matched to a gene. The CDR3 runs to 15 residues. CDR3: CASSSRLAGGDTQYF. The CDR3 DNA reads TGTGCCAGCAGCTCGAGACTAGCGGGGGGAGATACGCAGTATTTT.

The rearrangement uses TRBV20-1 and TRBJ2-1; the D gene is possibly TRBD2 (5 bases). V lost 0 bases to trimming and J lost 3 bases, with 12 bases between them. Germline CDR1 reads DFQATT; CDR2 reads SNEGSKA (reference sequence). The CDR3 is 15 amino acids. CDR3 nucleotides: TGCAGTGCTAGAGAACGTAGCGCGTACTACAATGAGCAGTTCTTC. It specifies CSARERSAYYNEQFF.

V usage is TRBV19 and J usage is TRBJ1-5; no definite D call. V was pared by 7 bases and J by 5 bases, with 12 bases between. CDR3 length: 13 residues. Germline CDR1 LNHDA, CDR2 SQIVND (reference sequence). CDR3 residues: CASTPSFHQPQHF. CDR3 nucleotide sequence: TGTGCCAGTACCCCCTCCTTTCATCAGCCCCAGCATTTT.

The chain combines TRBV24-1 with TRBJ2-3, with D unresolved. CDR1 and CDR2 from the germline V gene are KGHDR and SFDVKD. V lost 1 base, J lost 9 bases, and 19 bases lay in between. The CDR3 has 16 amino acids. In DNA, the CDR3 is TGTGCCACCAGTGATTTTATACGACCCGTGCCTAGAACGCAGTATTTT. This codes for CATSDFIRPVPRTQYF.

J is TRBJ2-1 and V is TRBV18; D is perhaps TRBD1 (5 bases). From germline, CDR1 is KGHSH and CDR2 LQKENI. Trimming stripped 3 bases from V and 3 bases from J, with 15 bases between. The length of the CDR3 is 16 residues. The CDR3 DNA sequence: TGTGCCAGCTCACCGCCCCAGGCAGGGTTCTACAATGAGCAGTTCTTC. This gives the protein CASSPPQAGFYNEQFF.

This clonotype was recorded a few times. This rearrangement joins TRBV29-1 to TRBJ2-2; 14 bases are a match to TRBD2. Losses at the gene ends were 5 bases for V and 7 bases for J; bases not matched to a gene: 6. The CDR3 extends over 15 amino acids. Germline V gene data show CDR1 as SQVTM and CDR2 as ANQGSEA. The CDR3 nucleotides read TGCAGCGTTCCGGGACTAGCGGGAGACTACGGGGAGCTGTTTTTT. Residues: CSVPGLAGDYGELFF.

This clonotype was counted between two and nine times. V gene TRBV3-1 combines with J gene TRBJ1-1; D is undetermined. CDR3 size: 16 residues. Trimming stripped 0 bases from V and 3 bases from J, with 14 bases between. Germline V lookup: CDR1 LGHDT, CDR2 YNNKEL (reference sequence). The CDR3 is CASSQDLGRLDTEAFF. In DNA, the CDR3 is TGTGCCAGCAGCCAAGATCTCGGGAGATTGGACACTGAAGCTTTCTTT.

In DNA, the CDR3 is TGTGCCAGCAGCTATAGCGACAGGTCAGGGCAGCCCCAGCATTTT. Amino acids: CASSYSDRSGQPQHF. This chain uses TRBV7-6 with TRBJ1-5; weak D call: TRBD1 (6 bases). The CDR3 runs to 15 residues. V lost 4 bases to trimming and J lost 7 bases, with 17 bases between them. In germline, CDR1 is SGHVS, CDR2 FNYEAQ.

V and J are TRBV7-3 and TRBJ2-1, with D uncertain. The CDR3 loop spans 13 amino acids. Germline-derived CDR1 and CDR2 are SGHTA and FQGTGA. The ends were cut back, 5 bases at V and 5 bases at J, with 10 bases in the middle. CDR3 protein: CASSVSLDNEQFF. The CDR3 DNA reads TGTGCCAGCAGCGTGAGTCTCGACAATGAGCAGTTCTTC.

This clonotype appeared once. The chain combines TRBV2 with TRBJ1-2, with a weak D call TRBD1 (5 bases). Germline CDR1 reads SNHLY; CDR2 reads FYNNEI. The CDR3 has 14 residues. Trimming left V 6 bases short and J 4 bases short, with 15 bases between. The CDR3 DNA sequence: TGTGCCAGCAGCCCCCGGGGGGGAACCTATGGCTACACCTTC. Translation: CASSPRGGTYGYTF. Drawing the rest from reference TRBV2 and TRBJ1-2, the complete variable domain is EPEVTQTPSHQVTQMGQEVILRCVPISNHLYFYWYRQILGQKVEFLVSFYNNEISEKSEIFDDQFSVERPDGSNFTLKIRSTKLEDSAMYFCASSPRGGTYGYTFGSGTRLTVV.

This chain joins TRBV29-1 and TRBJ2-3, with 7 bases lining up with TRBD1. V lost 7 bases to trimming and J lost 4 bases; unmatched junction nucleotides: 5. The germline CDR1 and CDR2 sequences are SQVTM and ANQGSEA. The length of the CDR3 is 12 residues. CDR3 DNA sequence: TGCAGCGCCCGACAGGGATCAGATACGCAGTATTTT. It is translated as CSARQGSDTQYF.

This clonotype appeared a few times. This chain uses TRBV7-2 with TRBJ2-4; TRBD1 matches at 8 bases. The end of the DNA fits TRBJ2-7 better, so the J call may be wrong. The CDR3 length is 14 residues. Germline CDR1 and CDR2: SGHTA and FQGNSA. The CDR3 DNA follows: TGTGCCAGCAGCTTTTGGGACAGGCTTTACGAGCAGTACTTC. This sequence encodes CASSFWDRLYEQYF.

The chain links TRBV20-1 to TRBJ2-7; D call uncertain. CDR1 is DFQATT and CDR2 is SNEGSKA in the germline V gene (reference sequence). The CDR3 length is 9 residues. With 4 bases removed from V and 3 bases from J, the gap between germline ends came to 1 base. CDR3 bases: TGCAGTGCTAACTACGAGCAGTACTTC. As protein: CSANYEQYF.

The chain employs TRBV9 and TRBJ1-2; weak D call: TRBD1 (5 bases). V was clipped by 4 bases and J by 1 base, with 17 bases between them. Germline V gene sequence: CDR1 SGDLS, CDR2 YYNGEE. The CDR3 has 16 amino acids. CDR3 DNA: TGTGCCAGCAGCCGACCCCTAAACAGGTTTAACTATGGCTACACCTTC. Amino acids: CASSRPLNRFNYGYTF.

The CDR3 sequence: CASSSREPVGYGYTF. Here the CDR3 DNA reads TGTGCCAGCAGCTCTCGGGAGCCAGTTGGATATGGCTACACCTTC. The J gene is TRBJ1-2, the V gene TRBV7-9; no definite D call. V was pared by 4 bases and J by 5 bases, with 17 bases between. The germline V gene has CDR1 SEHNR and CDR2 FQNEAQ (reference sequence). This CDR3 has 15 residues.

This sequence joins TRBV29-1 and TRBJ2-1; 10 bases match TRBD2. This CDR3 has 16 amino acids. V lost 4 bases to trimming and J lost 1 base; unmatched junction nucleotides: 7. CDR1 and CDR2 from the germline V gene are SQVTM and ANQGSEA. CDR3 amino acids: CSVGSSGGLSYNEQFF. The DNA of the CDR3 is TGCAGCGTTGGATCTAGCGGGGGTTTATCCTACAATGAGCAGTTCTTC.

V usage is TRBV3-1 and J usage is TRBJ2-1, with a weak D call TRBD1 (5 bases). The CDR3 extends over 17 amino acids. V was shortened by 4 bases and J by 0 bases, with 16 bases between the two germline ends. The germline V gene encodes CDR1 LGHDT and CDR2 YNNKEL (reference sequence). The CDR3 loop is CASSPPRQSSSYNEQFF. CDR3 nucleotide sequence: TGTGCCAGCAGCCCTCCAAGACAGTCGAGCTCCTACAATGAGCAGTTCTTC.

This clonotype was counted between two and nine times. The chain combines TRBV4-2 with TRBJ1-2; tentatively, D is TRBD1 (5 bases). The CDR3 has 13 residues. CDR1 and CDR2 (germline): LGHNA, YNFKEQ. Trimming removed 7 bases at V and 8 bases at J, with 17 bases between. CDR3 in DNA: TGTGCCAGCAACCCGAAGGGCGAGGGGGGCTACACCTTC. Amino acid sequence: CASNPKGEGGYTF.